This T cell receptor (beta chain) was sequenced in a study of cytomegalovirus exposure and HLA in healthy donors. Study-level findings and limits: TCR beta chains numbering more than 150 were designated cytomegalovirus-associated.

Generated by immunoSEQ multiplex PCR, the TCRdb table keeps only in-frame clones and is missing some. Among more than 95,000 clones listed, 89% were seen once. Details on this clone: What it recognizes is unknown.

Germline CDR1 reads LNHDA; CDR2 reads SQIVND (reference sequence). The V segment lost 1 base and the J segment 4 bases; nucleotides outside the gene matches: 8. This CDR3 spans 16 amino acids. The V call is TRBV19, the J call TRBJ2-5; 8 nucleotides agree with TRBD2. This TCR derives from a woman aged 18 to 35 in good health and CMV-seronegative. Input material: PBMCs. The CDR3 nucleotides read TGTGCCAGTAGTATAGGTGGAGCGGGAGCGGCAGAGACCCAGTACTTC. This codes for CASSIGGAGAAETQYF. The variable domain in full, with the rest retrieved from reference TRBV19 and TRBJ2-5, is DGGITQSPKYLFRKEGQNVTLSCEQNLNHDAMYWYRQDPGQGLRLIYYSQIVNDFQKGDIAEGYSVSREKKESFPLTVTSAQKNPTAFYLCASSIGGAGAAETQYFGPGTRLLVL.